Following are 24 T cell receptor beta chains from one sample sequenced in a study of T cells after yellow fever vaccination. A single record per CDR3 protein comes from TCRdb applying MiXCR to the 5' RACE reads. Of around 590,000 distinct CDR3 sequences listed, approximately 13% are singletons. This specimen was PBMCs, taken on the day of the yellow fever booster vaccination. The receptor source for this set is a man between 25 and 39 years old who received the YFV17D yellow fever vaccine.

This sequence joins TRBV20-1 and TRBJ2-1; TRBD2 aligns across 13 bases. From germline, CDR1 is DFQATT and CDR2 SNEGSKA (reference sequence). With 4 bases clipped from V and 1 base from J, the junction kept 13 bases outside the gene matches. CDR3 size: 19 residues. Here the CDR3 DNA reads TGCAGTGCTACCCATAGGACTAGCGGGAGATTTGGGTCCTACAATGAGCAGTTCTTC. This translates into CSATHRTSGRFGSYNEQFF.

This clonotype turned up a few times. This rearrangement joins TRBV12-2 to TRBJ2-3. TRBV12-2 is described as a pseudogene. The CDR3 covers 16 residues. The CDR3 DNA reads as TGTGCAAGTCGCGAAAGGACTAGCGCCTGCACAGATACGCAGTATTTT. Amino acid sequence: CASRERTSACTDTQYF.

The J gene is TRBJ2-5, the V gene TRBV24-1; 10 nucleotides line up with TRBD2. Germline CDR1 reads KGHDR; CDR2 reads SFDVKD. The CDR3 spans 18 residues. V lost 3 bases, J lost 3 bases, and 12 bases stayed unmatched. CDR3 protein: CATSDGLAGAAAKETQYF. The CDR3, as DNA: TGTGCCACCAGTGATGGTCTAGCGGGAGCTGCCGCCAAAGAGACCCAGTACTTC.

This clonotype occurred a few times. This chain uses TRBV12-3 or TRBV12-4 with TRBJ1-2; D possibly corresponds to TRBD1 (5 bases). The CDR3 is 13 amino acids. Deletions cut 3 bases from V and 7 bases from J, with 12 bases between. CDR3 DNA: TGTGCCAGCAGTTTCGGCAGGGTCTTTGGCTACACCTTC. Translated, it gives CASSFGRVFGYTF.

In its sample, this clonotype was seen a few times. This chain connects TRBV20-1 to TRBJ2-1, with 9 bases identical to TRBD1. J lost 6 bases, V lost 5 bases, and 11 bases had no gene match. Germline values: CDR1 DFQATT, CDR2 SNEGSKA (reference sequence). The CDR3 is 15 residues long. The CDR3 is CSAVHRGHKLNEQFF. Here the CDR3 DNA reads TGCAGTGCTGTTCACAGGGGGCACAAACTCAATGAGCAGTTCTTC.

The chain has TRBV29-1 and TRBJ2-7, with a possible D match to TRBD2 (6 bases). The germline CDR1 and CDR2 sequences are SQVTM and ANQGSEA. The V gene lost 4 bases and the J gene lost 2 bases, with 12 bases spanning the gap. The CDR3 runs to 13 residues. The CDR3 loop reads CSVVWDWAYEQYF. CDR3 nucleotides: TGCAGCGTTGTGTGGGACTGGGCCTACGAGCAGTACTTC.

The chain joins TRBV11-2 to TRBJ2-7, with a possible D match to TRBD2 (5 bases). CDR3 size: 15 residues. CDR1 SGHAT and CDR2 FQNNGV come from the germline V gene. Trimming cost V 2 bases and J 0 bases, with 11 bases left between them. This CDR3 reads CASSLTRAGSYEQYF. DNA of the CDR3: TGTGCCAGCAGCTTAACTAGGGCGGGCTCCTACGAGCAGTACTTC.

This clonotype was counted a few times. CDR3 loop: CASSSLGGPYNEQFF. In nucleotides, the CDR3 is TGTGCCAGCAGCTCGCTGGGTGGACCCTACAATGAGCAGTTCTTC. This rearrangement joins TRBV3-1 to TRBJ2-1; D unresolved. CDR3 size: 15 residues. From germline, CDR1 is LGHDT and CDR2 YNNKEL (reference sequence). Trimming shortened V by 5 bases and J by 2 bases, and 13 bases separated the two germline ends.

This chain links TRBV20-1 with TRBJ1-2; TRBD1 agrees at 8 bases. Germline lookup yields CDR1 DFQATT and CDR2 SNEGSKA (reference sequence). The ends lost 1 base at V and 4 bases at J; junction bases unmatched: 8. The CDR3 length is 15 residues. The CDR3 nucleotides read TGCAGTGCTAGAGTATCGGACAGGGAGTCCTATGGCTACACCTTC. This translates into CSARVSDRESYGYTF.

The chain links TRBV7-3 to TRBJ1-4; a possible D gene is TRBD1 (5 bases). V shed 0 bases and J shed 7 bases, with 6 bases lying between them. Looked up from germline, CDR1 is SGHTA and CDR2 is FQGTGA. The CDR3 is 13 amino acids. The CDR3 DNA reads TGTGCCAGCAGCTTAACCGGGGCTGAAAAACTGTTTTTT. Translated: CASSLTGAEKLFF.

The chain has TRBV3-1 and TRBJ2-3; either TRBD1 or TRBD2 may supply D (5 bases each). With 3 bases removed from V and 2 bases from J, the gap between germline ends came to 12 bases. The germline V gene has CDR1 LGHDT and CDR2 YNNKEL (reference sequence). The CDR3 extends over 15 amino acids. CDR3: CASSQGVYSTDTQYF. In nucleotides, the CDR3 is TGTGCCAGCAGCCAGGGGGTGTACTCCACAGATACGCAGTATTTT.

This clonotype occurred many times. V gene TRBV5-4 combines with J gene TRBJ2-1; possible D gene TRBD2, 6 bases. Germline CDR1 and CDR2: SGHNT and YYREEE (reference sequence). This CDR3 has 15 amino acids. V lost 1 base to trimming and J lost 1 base, with 9 bases between them. The CDR3 region is CASSLLLASYNEQFF. In DNA, the CDR3 is TGTGCCAGCAGCTTGCTGCTAGCGTCCTACAATGAGCAGTTCTTC.

The V and J genes are TRBV20-1 and TRBJ2-3; TRBD2 matches 10 bases. Germline-derived CDR1 and CDR2 are DFQATT and SNEGSKA (reference sequence). This CDR3 comprises 16 residues. CDR3 nucleotides: TGCTGCGCTAGAGGACGCGGACTAGCGGGCACAGATACGCAGTATTTT. This translates into CCARGRGLAGTDTQYF.

This clonotype was seen more than once but under ten times. The gene calls are TRBV18 and TRBJ2-1; D unclear. From germline, CDR1 is KGHSH and CDR2 LQKENI. V lost 3 bases and J lost 9, with 21 bases in between. The CDR3 runs to 16 residues. The CDR3 sequence is CASSPPAQAPWGEQFF. The CDR3 DNA is TGTGCCAGCTCACCCCCGGCGCAGGCTCCTTGGGGTGAGCAGTTCTTC.

V gene TRBV15 combines with J gene TRBJ2-1, with D possibly matching TRBD2 (6 bases). From germline, CDR1 is LNHNV and CDR2 YYDKDF (reference sequence). The CDR3 length is 14 residues. Trimming took off 5 bases at V and 5 bases at J, with 13 bases between the two ends. CDR3: CATSPRDFNNEQFF. In DNA, the CDR3 is TGTGCCACCAGCCCCCGGGACTTCAACAATGAGCAGTTCTTC.

This clonotype came up a few times. This chain joins TRBV2 and TRBJ1-1; 7 bases are a match to TRBD1. The V and J ends lost 8 bases and 2 bases, in that order; junction bases with no gene match: 14. Germline CDR1 SNHLY, CDR2 FYNNEI. The CDR3 is made up of 16 amino acids. The DNA of the CDR3 is TGTGCCAGCGACCCGAGGACAGGTGGTCTAAACACTGAAGCTTTCTTT. As protein: CASDPRTGGLNTEAFF.

V is TRBV29-1 and J is TRBJ2-1, with unresolved D. The CDR3 contains 14 residues. Germline loops: CDR1 SQVTM, CDR2 ANQGSEA. V lost 4 bases and J 2 bases, leaving 12 bases between the germline ends. The CDR3 spells CSVGVARPYNEQFF. The CDR3 DNA follows: TGCAGCGTTGGTGTGGCGAGGCCCTACAATGAGCAGTTCTTC.

This clonotype has more than one count but fewer than ten. This rearrangement joins TRBV20-1 to TRBJ2-1; 12 nucleotides match TRBD2. Looked up from germline, CDR1 is DFQATT and CDR2 is SNEGSKA (reference sequence). The CDR3 sequence is 13 residues long. The trim removed 4 bases at V and 8 bases at J, leaving 3 bases unmatched. The DNA of the CDR3 is TGCAGTGCTACGACTAGCGGGAGAGATGAGCAGTTCTTC. It yields the protein CSATTSGRDEQFF.

The V and J genes are TRBV10-3 and TRBJ2-5, with a weak D call TRBD1 (5 bases). Germline loops: CDR1 ENHRY, CDR2 SYGVKD. The CDR3 covers 12 residues. The germline V and J ends were trimmed by 3 bases and 7 bases, with 9 bases remaining between them. The CDR3 DNA reads as TGTGCCATCAGTGACACAGGTGTGACCCAGTACTTC. Its translation: CAISDTGVTQYF.

The chain carries TRBV3-1 and TRBJ2-3; D is undetermined. Germline V gene sequence: CDR1 LGHDT, CDR2 YNNKEL (reference sequence). With 0 bases removed from V and 11 bases from J, the gap between germline ends came to 21 bases. This CDR3 contains 16 residues. In nucleotides, the CDR3 is TGTGCCAGCAGCCAAGATCGTGAGCGCATGGGTTTGAGGCAGTATTTT. Residues: CASSQDRERMGLRQYF.

J is TRBJ2-1 and V is TRBV6-5; TRBD2 matches at 10 bases. CDR1 and CDR2 (germline): MNHEY, SVGAGI. V was clipped by 1 base and J by 0 bases; unmatched bases: 6. The CDR3 is 18 amino acids. The CDR3 DNA is TGTGCCAGCAGTTACTATTTGAGCGGGAGGGCCTCCTACAATGAGCAGTTCTTC. Its translation is CASSYYLSGRASYNEQFF.

This chain links TRBV20-1 with TRBJ2-7; D possibly matches TRBD1 or TRBD2 (5 bases each). Trimming took off 3 bases at V and 2 bases at J, with 11 bases between the two ends. The germline V gene encodes CDR1 DFQATT and CDR2 SNEGSKA (reference sequence). The CDR3 is made up of 13 amino acids. The CDR3 loop reads CSARGRQTYEQYF. In DNA, the CDR3 is TGCAGTGCTAGGGGGAGACAGACCTACGAGCAGTACTTC.

This clonotype has a count of ten or more. The J gene is TRBJ2-2, the V gene TRBV5-6; no definite D call. Trimming took 4 bases from V and 6 from J, leaving 7 bases between them. The CDR3 length is 12 residues. Germline V gene data show CDR1 as SGHDT and CDR2 as YYEEEE. The CDR3 protein is CASSRGPGELFF. As DNA, the CDR3 is TGTGCCAGCAGCCGTGGCCCCGGGGAGCTGTTTTTT.

This clonotype was observed a handful of times. V usage is TRBV20-1 and J usage is TRBJ1-5, with TRBD1 matching over 7 bases. V was clipped by 8 bases and J by 5 bases; unmatched bases: 12. Germline CDR1 DFQATT, CDR2 SNEGSKA (reference sequence). This CDR3 contains 14 residues. The CDR3 nucleotides read TGCAGTTGTCGAAGGGGGCCAGGCGATCAGCCCCAGCATTTT. Its translation: CSCRRGPGDQPQHF.